Following are 5 T cell receptor beta chains from one sample sequenced in a study of T cells after yellow fever vaccination. TCRdb re-called the 5' RACE reads through MiXCR, storing one row per CDR3 protein. The sample has some 420,000 distinct CDR3 sequences; roughly a sixth are singletons. The material sequenced was PBMCs, taken before the yellow fever booster vaccination. The receptors were sampled from a man younger than 35 who received the YFV17D yellow fever vaccine.

The chain carries TRBV9 and TRBJ2-1; a possible D gene is TRBD2 (7 bases). The CDR3 is 16 amino acids. V was shortened by 0 bases and J by 4 bases, with 14 bases between the two germline ends. The germline CDR1 and CDR2 sequences are SGDLS and YYNGEE. The CDR3 nucleotides read TGTGCCAGCAGCGTAGCTGGGAGGGGGTCATACAATGAGCAGTTCTTC. This sequence encodes CASSVAGRGSYNEQFF.

This clonotype has just a few counts. J is TRBJ2-7 and V is TRBV27, with a tentative D call TRBD1 (6 bases). This CDR3 is 14 amino acids long. Deletions cut 5 bases from V and 3 bases from J, with 14 bases between. Germline CDR1 MNHEY, CDR2 SMNVEV (reference sequence). This chain's CDR3 is CASSLNRDDYEQYF. DNA of the CDR3: TGTGCCAGCAGTCTAAACAGGGATGACTACGAGCAGTACTTC.

The chain has TRBV12-3 or TRBV12-4 and TRBJ1-4; weak D call: TRBD1 (5 bases). The CDR3 contains 16 residues. Trimming removed 1 base at V and 7 bases at J, with 16 bases between. The CDR3, as DNA: TGTGCCAGCAGTTTAGGGGGACCCCGGAGGTTTGAAAAACTGTTTTTT. Its protein is CASSLGGPRRFEKLFF.

The chain uses TRBV7-6 and TRBJ2-5; 7 nucleotides line up with TRBD1. V was clipped by 5 bases and J by 5 bases; unmatched bases: 11. Per germline, CDR1 SGHVS and CDR2 FNYEAQ. CDR3 length: 15 residues. This CDR3 is CASSATYTRGETQYF. The CDR3 region has the DNA TGTGCCAGCAGCGCCACTTACACCAGGGGGGAGACCCAGTACTTC.

In this sample, this clonotype turned up a few times. The V call is TRBV2, the J call TRBJ2-1, with D hard to call. The CDR3 totals 13 residues. V was trimmed by 9 bases and J by 4 bases, leaving 13 bases between them. Germline V lookup: CDR1 SNHLY, CDR2 FYNNEI. The CDR3 bases are TGTGCCAGATCTTCGCAGGAATACAATGAGCAGTTCTTC. Amino acid sequence: CARSSQEYNEQFF.